This T cell receptor (beta chain) was found in a study of cytomegalovirus exposure and HLA in healthy donors. CDR3 length: 17 amino acids. J lost 5 bases, V lost 1 base, and 11 bases had no gene match. Germline CDR1 is SGHRS and CDR2 is YFSETQ. 60 Vbeta and 13 Jbeta primers were used in PCR. The method was immunoSEQ multiplex PCR; TCRdb's version includes in-frame clones alone and lacks a portion of them. Here the sample spans under 200,000 clones, roughly 80% being singletons. The sample was PBMCs. This TCR came from a human donor in good health. The rearrangement links TRBV5-1 to TRBJ1-1, with 10 bases that match TRBD1. CDR3 residues: CASSLPRQGAESTEAFF. For the CDR3, the DNA is TGCGCCAGCAGCTTGCCGAGACAGGGGGCCGAGAGTACTGAAGCTTTCTTT.